The 27 T cell receptor beta chains in this list originate from one sample, sequenced in a study of blood T cell repertoires in COVID-19. Sequencing was performed with immunoSEQ multiplex PCR; in TCRdb, only in-frame clones are kept and a portion is missing. The data hold about 200,000 clones, with 80% observed a single time. Sequencing was done on a sample of peripheral blood. These TCRs come from a woman aged 70 to 79 with acute or convalescent COVID-19.

V gene TRBV28 combines with J gene TRBJ1-5; D is undetermined. The germline V and J ends were trimmed by 0 bases and 7 bases, with 13 bases remaining between them. Germline-derived CDR1 and CDR2 are MDHEN and SYDVKM. This CDR3 contains 15 residues. As DNA, the CDR3 is TGTGCCAGCAGTTTATGGCAGCAGGCAGAGCAGCCCCAGCATTTT. Translating it yields CASSLWQQAEQPQHF.

The V call is TRBV28, the J call TRBJ1-1; D remains unclear. CDR1 MDHEN and CDR2 SYDVKM come from the germline V gene. Trimming took off 3 bases at V and 1 base at J, with 12 bases between the two ends. CDR3 length: 15 residues. CDR3 loop: CASSFRASWNTEAFF. The DNA for the CDR3 is TGTGCCAGCAGTTTTCGCGCCTCCTGGAACACTGAAGCTTTCTTT. The complete variable domain, with remaining parts taken from reference TRBV28 and TRBJ1-1, reads DVKVTQSSRYLVKRTGEKVFLECVQDMDHENMFWYRQDPGLGLRLIYFSYDVKMKEKGDIPEGYSVSREKKERFSLILESASTNQTSMYLCASSFRASWNTEAFFGQGTRLTVV.

This chain uses TRBV25-1 with TRBJ1-4; D may be TRBD1 (6 bases). The CDR3 spans 15 residues. Trimming removed 2 bases from V and 3 bases from J, with 10 bases in between. Germline V lookup: CDR1 MGHDK, CDR2 SYGVNS. The CDR3: CASSEPGQSNEKLFF. The CDR3, as DNA: TGTGCCAGCAGTGAACCCGGACAGTCTAATGAAAAACTGTTTTTT.

The chain couples TRBV7-3 to TRBJ2-7; 7 bases map to TRBD1. Germline CDR1 reads SGHTA; CDR2 reads FQGTGA. The CDR3 contains 15 residues. V gave up 2 bases and J gave up 1 base; unmatched junction bases: 5. The CDR3 DNA is TGTGCCAGCAGCTTAGAAGGGGGCGCGTCCTACGAGCAGTACTTC. It yields the protein CASSLEGGASYEQYF.

This clone came up once. This chain links TRBV2 with TRBJ1-4; D is ambiguous. Per the germline V gene, CDR1 is SNHLY and CDR2 is FYNNEI. V gave up 2 bases and J gave up 7 bases, with 11 bases separating them. This CDR3 is built from 14 residues. The CDR3 region has the DNA TGTGCCAGCAGTGAAAGACGAGCGAGTGAAAAACTGTTTTTT. Translation: CASSERRASEKLFF. Supplemented by reference TRBV2 and TRBJ1-4, the full variable domain reads EPEVTQTPSHQVTQMGQEVILRCVPISNHLYFYWYRQILGQKVEFLVSFYNNEISEKSEIFDDQFSVERPDGSNFTLKIRSTKLEDSAMYFCASSERRASEKLFFGSGTQLSVL.

This chain uses TRBV11-2 with TRBJ2-2, with D maybe TRBD2 (6 bases). The CDR3 runs to 14 residues. Trimming left V 7 bases short and J 6 bases short, with 15 bases between. Germline CDR1 SGHAT, CDR2 FQNNGV. CDR3: CASTLWRLAGELFF. Here the CDR3 DNA reads TGTGCCAGCACCCTATGGCGACTAGCCGGGGAGCTGTTTTTT.

This chain uses TRBV5-1 with TRBJ2-1; 15 bases match TRBD2. The germline CDR1 and CDR2 sequences are SGHRS and YFSETQ. Germline trimming cut 5 bases from V and 7 bases from J; bases unmatched to any gene: 10. The CDR3 is made up of 17 amino acids. CDR3 sequence (DNA): TGCGCCAGCAGTCCGCCGGGACTAGCGGGAGGATGGAATGAGCAGTTCTTC. Its translation is CASSPPGLAGGWNEQFF.

CDR3 coding DNA: TGTGCCAGCAGTTCGAGGGCTAACTATGGCTACACCTTC. Protein sequence: CASSSRANYGYTF. V and J are TRBV2 and TRBJ1-2, with D unclear. V gave up 5 bases and J gave up 0 bases, with 7 bases separating them. Germline loops: CDR1 SNHLY, CDR2 FYNNEI. The CDR3 covers 13 residues.

This chain connects TRBV19 to TRBJ2-1, with 8 bases lining up with TRBD2. From germline, CDR1 is LNHDA and CDR2 SQIVND (reference sequence). This CDR3 contains 14 residues. J lost 6 bases, V lost 9 bases, and 10 bases had no gene match. CDR3: CASGGESSANEQFF. The CDR3 DNA reads as TGTGCCAGCGGGGGGGAATCTAGCGCCAATGAGCAGTTCTTC.

Notes on this clone: Other DNA sequences in the same sample also yield this CDR3. The chain employs TRBV14 and TRBJ2-5, with unresolved D. This CDR3 contains 11 residues. Germline values: CDR1 SGHDN, CDR2 FVKESK. Deletions cut 3 bases from V and 4 bases from J, with 3 bases between. As DNA, the CDR3 is TGTGCCAGCAGCCACGGAGAGACCCAGTACTTC. Its protein is CASSHGETQYF.

The chain links TRBV28 to TRBJ1-2; 8 nucleotides agree with TRBD1. The CDR3 has 15 residues. Germline loops: CDR1 MDHEN, CDR2 SYDVKM. The junction had 7 bases not matched to a gene; V was cut back by 4 bases and J by 3 bases. Here the CDR3 reads CASSSYPGGDYGYTF. The CDR3 DNA is TGTGCCAGCAGTTCCTACCCAGGGGGCGACTATGGCTACACCTTC.

The V call is TRBV5-4, the J call TRBJ1-5, with 9 bases aligning to TRBD1. The V segment lost 4 bases and the J segment 4 bases; nucleotides outside the gene matches: 3. CDR3 length: 14 amino acids. Germline CDR1 SGHNT, CDR2 YYREEE (reference sequence). This CDR3 is CASSAGTGNQPQHF. DNA for the CDR3: TGTGCCAGCAGCGCCGGGACAGGGAATCAGCCCCAGCATTTT.

The chain joins TRBV3-1 (or the pseudogene TRBV3-2) to TRBJ2-7; D is undetermined. The germline V gene encodes CDR1 LGHDT and CDR2 YNNKEL (reference sequence). Trimming took off 1 base at V and 3 bases at J, with 13 bases between the two ends. There are 15 residues in the CDR3. The CDR3 sequence: CASSQVPSYNYEQYF. DNA of the CDR3: TGTGCCAGCAGCCAAGTGCCCTCTTACAACTACGAGCAGTACTTC.

As DNA, the CDR3 is TGTGCCAGTAGTACGACAGGGCTAGGGGGAAGACGGTACGAGCAGTACTTC. This sequence encodes CASSTTGLGGRRYEQYF. The rearrangement links TRBV19 to TRBJ2-7, with TRBD1 matching 7 bases. This CDR3 comprises 17 residues. V dropped 4 bases and J dropped 4; count of bases not matched to a gene: 16. Looked up from germline, CDR1 is LNHDA and CDR2 is SQIVND (reference sequence).

The J gene is TRBJ2-5, the V gene TRBV5-4; TRBD1 is a possible D gene (6 bases). CDR3 size: 13 residues. Germline V gene lookup returns CDR1 SGHNT and CDR2 YYREEE (reference sequence). Trimming stripped 3 bases from V and 1 base from J, with 7 bases between. CDR3 sequence reads: CASSYRAQETQYF. DNA for the CDR3: TGTGCCAGCAGCTACAGGGCCCAAGAGACCCAGTACTTC.

The chain links TRBV28 to TRBJ2-7; D gene unclear. This CDR3 comprises 16 residues. CDR1 is MDHEN and CDR2 is SYDVKM in the germline V gene. V was clipped by 10 bases and J by 5 bases, with 27 bases between them. The CDR3 coding sequence is TGTGCCACAGTCGGGTCAAACACGGGTCATCGGAACGAGCAGTACTTC. Protein product: CATVGSNTGHRNEQYF.

The V and J genes are TRBV7-8 and TRBJ2-7, with 8 bases fitting TRBD2. In germline, CDR1 is SGHVS, CDR2 FQNEAQ. The CDR3 spans 13 residues. The junction had 7 bases not matched to a gene; V was cut back by 6 bases and J by 6 bases. The CDR3 region is CASSLWSGSEQYF. The CDR3, as DNA: TGTGCCAGCAGTCTTTGGAGCGGGAGCGAGCAGTACTTC.

The chain uses TRBV19 and TRBJ1-2; TRBD1 is a possible D gene (5 bases). The CDR3 extends over 14 amino acids. Per the germline V gene, CDR1 is LNHDA and CDR2 is SQIVND (reference sequence). V dropped 4 bases and J dropped 0 bases, with 9 bases sitting between them. CDR3 DNA sequence: TGTGCCAGTAGTAGACAGCCAGCTAACTATGGCTACACCTTC. It encodes CASSRQPANYGYTF.

The chain has TRBV12-2 and TRBJ2-2; the table's D call TRBD1 went unverified against the DNA. TRBV12-2 is shown as a pseudogene. The CDR3 is 20 residues long. CDR3 loop: CASLHSRDRERISVTGELFF. In nucleotides, the CDR3 is TGTGCAAGTCTCCACTCCCGGGACAGGGAACGCATATCGGTTACCGGGGAGCTGTTTTTT.

The V call is TRBV5-1, the J call TRBJ2-3; maybe TRBD1 (6 bases). Germline CDR1 SGHRS, CDR2 YFSETQ. The CDR3 is made up of 13 amino acids. V dropped 2 bases and J dropped 3 bases, with 7 bases sitting between them. CDR3 DNA sequence: TGCGCCAGCAGCTTCGGACAGACAGATACGCAGTATTTT. Its protein is CASSFGQTDTQYF. Supplemented by reference TRBV5-1 and TRBJ2-3, the full variable domain reads KAGVTQTPRYLIKTRGQQVTLSCSPISGHRSVSWYQQTPGQGLQFLFEYFSETQRNKGNFPGRFSGRQFSNSRSEMNVSTLELGDSALYLCASSFGQTDTQYFGPGTRLTVL.

The sample holds a few counts of this clone. The V call is TRBV2, the J call TRBJ2-1; 12 bases are shared with TRBD2. V was pared by 6 bases and J by 3 bases, with 3 bases of the junction left unmatched. CDR1 SNHLY and CDR2 FYNNEI come from the germline V gene. CDR3 length: 15 amino acids. The CDR3 loop is CASRGLAGFYNEQFF. CDR3 nucleotide sequence: TGTGCCAGCAGAGGACTAGCGGGATTCTACAATGAGCAGTTCTTC. The full variable domain, with the rest looked up from reference TRBV2 and TRBJ2-1, is EPEVTQTPSHQVTQMGQEVILRCVPISNHLYFYWYRQILGQKVEFLVSFYNNEISEKSEIFDDQFSVERPDGSNFTLKIRSTKLEDSAMYFCASRGLAGFYNEQFFGPGTRLTVL.

This clone has just one count. The CDR3 bases are TGTGCCAGCTCACCAGTAGCGGGAGGTGAGCAGTTCTTC. It codes for CASSPVAGGEQFF. This chain joins TRBV18 and TRBJ2-1; 10 nucleotides match TRBD2. The trim removed 2 bases at V and 9 bases at J, leaving 1 base unmatched. Germline V CDR1 and CDR2: KGHSH, LQKENI. CDR3 length: 13 amino acids. Looking up the rest from reference TRBV18 and TRBJ2-1 gives the full variable domain: NAGVMQNPRHLVRRRGQEARLRCSPMKGHSHVYWYRQLPEEGLKFMVYLQKENIIDESGMPKERFSAEFPKEGPSILRIQQVVRGDSAAYFCASSPVAGGEQFFGPGTRLTVL.

The rearrangement links TRBV28 to TRBJ1-1; the D is unclear. Germline V gives CDR1 MDHEN, CDR2 SYDVKM. V was cut by 10 bases and J by 1 base, with 7 bases left in between. The CDR3 consists of 11 residues. CDR3 DNA: TGTGCCACCGGGTCGAACACTGAAGCTTTCTTT. Translated: CATGSNTEAFF.

The chain links TRBV19 to TRBJ2-2, with D possibly TRBD2 on 5 matching bases. The CDR3 has 14 residues. Trimming stripped 7 bases from V and 4 bases from J, with 13 bases between. Germline-derived CDR1 and CDR2 are LNHDA and SQIVND (reference sequence). This CDR3 reads CASTPLGPTGELFF. The CDR3 nucleotides are TGTGCCAGTACTCCACTAGGACCCACCGGGGAGCTGTTTTTT.

The V call is TRBV5-6, the J call TRBJ2-1; 10 bases map to TRBD2. The trim removed 2 bases at V and 14 bases at J, leaving 13 bases unmatched. The CDR3 runs to 15 residues. From germline, CDR1 is SGHDT and CDR2 YYEEEE. The CDR3, as DNA: TGTGCCAGCAGCTTTCTGGGACTAGCGTCGACGGGGGAGTTCTTC. Its translation: CASSFLGLASTGEFF. The full variable domain, completed using reference TRBV5-6 and TRBJ2-1, is DAGVTQSPTHLIKTRGQQVTLRCSPKSGHDTVSWYQQALGQGPQFIFQYYEEEERQRGNFPDRFSGHQFPNYSSELNVNALLLGDSALYLCASSFLGLASTGEFFGPGTRLTVL.

V and J are TRBV18 and TRBJ2-5, with 7 bases lining up with TRBD2. In germline, CDR1 is KGHSH, CDR2 LQKENI. CDR3 length: 13 residues. Trimming at V came to 0 bases and at J to 5 bases, leaving 0 bases not matched to a gene. The DNA for the CDR3 is TGTGCCAGCTCACCACCGGGGGGGGAGACCCAGTACTTC. Amino acid sequence: CASSPPGGETQYF. The full variable domain, its missing parts supplied by reference TRBV18 and TRBJ2-5, is NAGVMQNPRHLVRRRGQEARLRCSPMKGHSHVYWYRQLPEEGLKFMVYLQKENIIDESGMPKERFSAEFPKEGPSILRIQQVVRGDSAAYFCASSPPGGETQYFGPGTRLLVL.

The rearrangement links TRBV14 to TRBJ2-5; 8 bases match TRBD2. The V gene's germline CDR1 is SGHDN and CDR2 FVKESK. CDR3 length: 15 residues. Trimming took 4 bases from V and 1 from J; bases not matched to a gene: 5. The CDR3 here is CASSPPSGSQETQYF. CDR3 DNA sequence: TGTGCCAGCAGCCCCCCCAGCGGGAGCCAAGAGACCCAGTACTTC.